This TCR beta chain is from a study of T cells after yellow fever vaccination. TCRdb called the 5' RACE reads again in MiXCR, with one record for every CDR3 protein. In the table there are more than 90,000 distinct CDR3 sequences, about 6.8% of which are singletons. Worth noting for this clonotype: A read error may account for a junction end that differs from germline.

Material: CD4+ T cells sorted from PBMCs, obtained approximately 40 days after the first yellow fever vaccination. This receptor was taken from a man aged 18 to 29 who received the YFV17D yellow fever vaccine.

The CDR3 DNA reads TGTGCCAGCAGTTTACAGGGGGTGGGTACTGAAGATTTCTTT. This gives the protein CASSLQGVGTEDFF. The chain combines TRBV12-3 or TRBV12-4 with TRBJ1-1; 7 bases are a match to TRBD1. The CDR3 contains 14 residues.